This TCR beta chain was captured in a study of identical twins. Overall study findings and caveats: Part of the zero-insertion signal could reflect confounding by invariant MAIT and iNKT cells. Within twin pairs, the out-of-frame alpha sequences they shared showed excess low generation probability.

Unique molecular identifiers were in the cDNA, with template-switch universal primer binding. TCRdb itself ran the 5' RACE reads through MiXCR, one entry per CDR3 protein. The repertoire holds around 680,000 distinct CDR3 sequences, with less than 10% as singletons. CDR1 SGHTA and CDR2 FQGNSA come from the germline V gene. The CDR3 spans 13 residues. Trimming took off 6 bases at V and 14 bases at J, with 19 bases between the two ends. As for this clonotype: What it binds is not known.

This same sample was also part of a study on yellow fever vaccine responses in identical twins.

This chain links TRBV7-2 with TRBJ2-2, with a possible D match to TRBD1 (5 bases). The material sequenced was PBMCs. The sequence was collected from a woman aged 18-35 years in good health. In DNA, the CDR3 is TGTGCCAGCAGTACAGGAAAGAATACTGGTCTGTTTTTT. As protein: CASSTGKNTGLFF.